These 8 T cell receptor beta chains were sequenced from one sample in a study of CD8 T cells in ankylosing spondylitis. Points from the study as a whole: Blood of patients with ankylosing spondylitis appeared to be characterized by a TCR beta motif of fewer than 10 highly homologous variants.

For these TCRs, the target antigens are not known. TCRdb passed the 5' RACE reads through MiXCR, listing each CDR3 protein once. The sample holds about 800,000 distinct CDR3 sequences, around 11% seen once. The material sequenced was blood, either unsorted or a sorted T cell fraction (not recorded which). All receptors come from a male donor with ankylosing spondylitis.

This clonotype was recorded a few times. Here the CDR3 reads CASSSQYNEQFF. DNA of the CDR3: TGTGCCAGCAGTTCCCAGTACAATGAGCAGTTCTTC. The J gene is TRBJ2-1, the V gene TRBV6-2 or TRBV6-3; D unclear. Trimming took off 4 bases at V and 4 bases at J, with 5 bases between the two ends. The CDR3 spans 12 residues. Germline V CDR1 and CDR2: MNHEY, SVGEGT.

This clonotype was seen a few times. The chain is built from TRBV6-6 and TRBJ2-7, with D possibly being TRBD1 (6 bases). Germline V gives CDR1 MNHNY, CDR2 SVGAGI (reference sequence). The CDR3 has 13 amino acids. V lost 5 bases, J lost 6 bases, and 14 bases lay in between. The CDR3 DNA reads as TGTGCCAGCAGTCAGGGGTTTTTTAGCGAGCAGTACTTC. It yields the protein CASSQGFFSEQYF.

The chain is built from TRBV7-2 and TRBJ2-3, with 7 bases lining up with TRBD1. Per germline, CDR1 SGHTA and CDR2 FQGNSA. J gave up 1 base and V 1 base, and 8 bases lay outside the gene matches. The CDR3 runs 17 residues. Here the CDR3 reads CASSLGGPDRGTDTQYF. The CDR3 nucleotides read TGTGCCAGCAGCTTAGGGGGCCCTGACAGGGGCACAGATACGCAGTATTTT.

This chain links TRBV9 with TRBJ2-5; perhaps TRBD2 as D (6 bases). The CDR3 is 15 amino acids. Germline CDR1 is SGDLS and CDR2 is YYNGEE. V was pared by 0 bases and J by 5 bases, with 14 bases between. The CDR3 DNA is TGTGCCAGCAGCGTAGGACCCACGGGGGTGGAGACCCAGTACTTC. Residues: CASSVGPTGVETQYF.

The chain joins TRBV5-6 to TRBJ2-7, with D maybe TRBD1 (5 bases). CDR1 and CDR2 (germline): SGHDT, YYEEEE. The ends were cut back, 3 bases at V and 2 bases at J, with 21 bases in the middle. The CDR3 is made up of 17 amino acids. CDR3: CASSSLTNRKRPYEQYF. CDR3 bases: TGTGCCAGCAGCTCGTTGACAAACAGGAAAAGACCCTACGAGCAGTACTTC.

There are a few counts of this clonotype. This chain's CDR3 is CATSRTLNNYGYTF. The CDR3 DNA reads as TGTGCCACCAGCAGAACACTCAATAACTATGGCTACACCTTC. J is TRBJ1-2 and V is TRBV15; D is unresolved. V was clipped by 2 bases and J by 1 base, with 8 bases between them. Germline values: CDR1 LNHNV, CDR2 YYDKDF (reference sequence). This CDR3 is built from 14 residues.

This clonotype was counted ten times or more. The chain recombines TRBV29-1 with TRBJ2-5; TRBD2 matches 9 bases. The CDR3 has 15 amino acids. Germline-derived CDR1 and CDR2 are SQVTM and ANQGSEA. V lost 4 bases to trimming and J lost 2 bases; unmatched junction nucleotides: 8. Here the CDR3 DNA reads TGCAGCGTTGGCGTGACTAGCGGATATCAAGAGACCCAGTACTTC. Translated: CSVGVTSGYQETQYF.

This clonotype was found many times. V usage is TRBV7-2 and J usage is TRBJ1-2; 7 nucleotides align to TRBD1. The germline CDR1 and CDR2 sequences are SGHTA and FQGNSA. The CDR3 is 14 amino acids. Unmatched junction bases numbered 6, after V lost 4 bases and J lost 4 bases. CDR3 sequence: CASSSDRNFYGYTF. CDR3 nucleotides: TGTGCCAGCAGCTCGGACAGGAACTTCTATGGCTACACCTTC.